This T cell receptor beta chain was documented in a study of T cell responses to AZD1222 COVID-19 vaccine. The study, taken as a whole, reports: Spike-wide coverage was observed for vaccine-associated CD4 TCRs, with dominant responses at 160-218 and 743-854. Seropositivity was recorded at baseline in only 6 or 7 AZD1222 recipients.

The germline V gene has CDR1 SEHNR and CDR2 FQNEAQ (reference sequence). The CDR3 is made up of 13 amino acids. Between the trimmed V and J ends, which lost 6 bases and 2 bases, there was a span of 10 bases. The repertoire was sequenced with immunoSEQ multiplex PCR; TCRdb's copy has only in-frame clones and lacks some. This table holds about 180,000 clones, 75% to 90% found once. Concerning this clone itself: Its target is not known.

This rearrangement joins TRBV7-9 to TRBJ1-2; D is undetermined. Sequenced here: peripheral blood, sampled on day 0 of AZD1222 vaccination. The origin of this receptor is an adult in good health. The CDR3 region is CASSPGVNYGYTF. CDR3 nucleotide sequence: TGTGCCAGCAGTCCCGGAGTAAACTATGGCTACACCTTC.